The T cell receptor (beta chain) under discussion was sequenced for a study of cytomegalovirus exposure and HLA in healthy donors. Study-level findings and limits: Per published accounts, TCR beta sequences correctly predicted the HLA-A and HLA-B alleles of most subjects.

Germline assignment: CDR1 LNHDA and CDR2 SQIVND (reference sequence). V gave up 3 bases and J gave up 3 bases; unmatched junction bases: 7. The CDR3 length is 16 residues. Use of 60 Vbeta and 13 Jbeta primers characterized the PCR. Assay used: immunoSEQ multiplex PCR; TCRdb lists only in-frame clones, some missing. Here the sample spans 150,000 to 200,000 clones, 77% being singletons. Every donor was a healthy person donating bone marrow. Details on this clone: Antigen: not known.

Sequenced material: PBMCs. The receptor was isolated from a woman aged 25 to 45 in good health and CMV-seronegative. The V and J genes are TRBV19 and TRBJ2-3; 9 bases map to TRBD1. The chain's CDR3 is CASSIGDRGWTDTQYF. The CDR3 nucleotides are TGTGCCAGTAGTATCGGAGACAGGGGGTGGACAGATACGCAGTATTTT.